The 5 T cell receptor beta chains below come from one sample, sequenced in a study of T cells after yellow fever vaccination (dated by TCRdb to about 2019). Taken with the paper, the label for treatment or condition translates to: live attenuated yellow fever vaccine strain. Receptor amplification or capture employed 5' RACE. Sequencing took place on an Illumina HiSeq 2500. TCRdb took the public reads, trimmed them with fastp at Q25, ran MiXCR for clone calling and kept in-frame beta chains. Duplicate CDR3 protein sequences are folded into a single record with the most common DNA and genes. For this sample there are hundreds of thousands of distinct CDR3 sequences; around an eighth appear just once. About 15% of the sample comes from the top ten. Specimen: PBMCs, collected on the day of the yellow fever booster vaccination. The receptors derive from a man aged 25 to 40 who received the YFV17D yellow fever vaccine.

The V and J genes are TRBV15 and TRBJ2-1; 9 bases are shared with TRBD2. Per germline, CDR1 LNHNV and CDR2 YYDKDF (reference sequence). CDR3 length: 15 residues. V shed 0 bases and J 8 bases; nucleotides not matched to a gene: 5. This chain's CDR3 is CATSRDPAGGDEQFF. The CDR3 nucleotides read TGTGCCACCAGCAGAGATCCAGCGGGGGGCGATGAGCAGTTCTTC. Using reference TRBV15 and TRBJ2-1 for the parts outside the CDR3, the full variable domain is DAMVIQNPRYQVTQFGKPVTLSCSQTLNHNVMYWYQQKSSQAPKLLFHYYDKDFNNEADTPDNFQSRRPNTSFCFLDIRSPGLGDTAMYLCATSRDPAGGDEQFFGPGTRLTVL.

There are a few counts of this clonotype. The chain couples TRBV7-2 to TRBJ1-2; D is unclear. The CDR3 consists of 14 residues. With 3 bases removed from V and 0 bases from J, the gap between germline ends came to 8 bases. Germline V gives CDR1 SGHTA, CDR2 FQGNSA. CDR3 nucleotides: TGTGCCAGCAGCTTCGGTAGATCTAACTATGGCTACACCTTC. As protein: CASSFGRSNYGYTF.

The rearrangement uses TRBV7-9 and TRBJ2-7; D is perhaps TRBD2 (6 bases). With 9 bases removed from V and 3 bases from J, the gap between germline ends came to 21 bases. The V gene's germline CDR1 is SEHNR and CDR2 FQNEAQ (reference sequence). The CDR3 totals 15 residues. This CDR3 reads CASDPVGEDYYEQYF. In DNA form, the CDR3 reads TGTGCCAGTGACCCTGTCGGGGAGGACTACTACGAGCAGTACTTC. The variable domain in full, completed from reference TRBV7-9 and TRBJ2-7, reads DTGVSQNPRHKITKRGQNVTFRCDPISEHNRLYWYRQTLGQGPEFLTYFQNEAQLEKSRLLSDRFSAERPKGSFSTLEIQRTEQGDSAMYLCASDPVGEDYYEQYFGPGTRLTVT.

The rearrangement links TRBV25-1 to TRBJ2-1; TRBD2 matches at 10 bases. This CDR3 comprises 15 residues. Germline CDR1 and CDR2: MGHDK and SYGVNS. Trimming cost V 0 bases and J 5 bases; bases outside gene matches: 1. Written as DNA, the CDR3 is TGTGCCAGCAGTGAATATGGACTAGCGGACAATGAGCAGTTCTTC. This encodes CASSEYGLADNEQFF.

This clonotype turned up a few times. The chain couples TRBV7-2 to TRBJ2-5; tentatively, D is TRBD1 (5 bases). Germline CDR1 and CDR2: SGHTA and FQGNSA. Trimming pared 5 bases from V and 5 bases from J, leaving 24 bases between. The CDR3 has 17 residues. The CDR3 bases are TGTGCCAGCAGCCCCGATAGTTTTTATAGGGGTCAGGAGACCCAGTACTTC. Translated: CASSPDSFYRGQETQYF.